This TCR beta chain comes out of a study of blood T cell repertoires in COVID-19. On the study more broadly: PBMCs, B-cell-depleted T cells, or T cells were the source of the cDNA or gDNA that made up the material.

The CDR3 runs 16 residues. Trimming removed 11 bases at V and 0 bases at J, with 20 bases between. CDR1 and CDR2 (germline): ENHRY, SYGVKD. In the authors' workflow: Reference gene primer amplification gave estimated nucleated cell counts. The method was immunoSEQ multiplex PCR; TCRdb's version includes in-frame clones alone and lacks a portion of them. V, J and clone size are taken as reported in that table, and D and trimming were inferred from the DNA itself. Among around 45,000 clones listed, about four fifths were seen once. Source material: peripheral blood. V usage is TRBV10-3 and J usage is TRBJ2-1; a weak D match, TRBD2 (6 bases). This receptor was taken from a woman in her sixties or seventies with acute or convalescent COVID-19. The CDR3 here is CASLPGVADSYNEQFF. CDR3 sequence (DNA): TGTGCCTCACTCCCCGGGGTAGCGGACTCCTACAATGAGCAGTTCTTC.